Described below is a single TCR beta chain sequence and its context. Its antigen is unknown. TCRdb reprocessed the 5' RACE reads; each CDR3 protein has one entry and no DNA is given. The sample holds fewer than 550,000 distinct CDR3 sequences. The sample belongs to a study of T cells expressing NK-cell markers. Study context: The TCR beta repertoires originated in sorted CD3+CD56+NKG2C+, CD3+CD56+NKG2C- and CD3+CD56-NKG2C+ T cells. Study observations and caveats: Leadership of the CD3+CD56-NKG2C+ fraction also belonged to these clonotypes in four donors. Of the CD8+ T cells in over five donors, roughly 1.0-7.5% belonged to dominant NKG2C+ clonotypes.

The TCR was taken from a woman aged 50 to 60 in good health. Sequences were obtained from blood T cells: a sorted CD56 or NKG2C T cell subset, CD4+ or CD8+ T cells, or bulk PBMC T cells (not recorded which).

CDR3 loop: CASSVLWGSGANVLTF. The chain recombines TRBV2 with TRBJ2-6. Germline V gene lookup returns CDR1 SNHLY and CDR2 FYNNEI. CDR3 size: 16 residues.